The 22 T cell receptor beta chains listed next were all sequenced from one sample in a study of cytomegalovirus exposure and HLA in healthy donors. The PCR had 60 Vbeta and 13 Jbeta primers. Here immunoSEQ multiplex PCR was the method, and the copy in TCRdb shows in-frame clones only, minus some. Seen here are some 120,000 clones, roughly 69% observed once, and the top ten hold around 2%. The sequencing input was PBMCs. The receptor set was obtained from a human donor in good health.

The gene calls are TRBV6-6 and TRBJ2-1; D not certain. The CDR3 totals 11 residues. CDR1 is MNHNY, CDR2 SVGAGI, per germline (reference sequence). V lost 7 bases and J 7 bases, leaving 8 bases between the germline ends. This chain's CDR3 is CASTGRNEQFF. The CDR3 DNA sequence: TGTGCCAGCACAGGCCGGAATGAGCAGTTCTTC.

This clone was found a few times. The V gene is TRBV7-2, the J gene TRBJ1-5; weak D call: TRBD1 (6 bases). This CDR3 is 17 amino acids long. Germline CDR1 and CDR2: SGHTA and FQGNSA. Between the trimmed V and J ends, which lost 1 base and 2 bases, there was a span of 15 bases. The CDR3 DNA reads TGTGCCAGCAGCTTAGTACCCCCAGGGGTGGGCAATCAGCCCCAGCATTTT. It is translated as CASSLVPPGVGNQPQHF.

The rearrangement links TRBV30 to TRBJ1-5; the D gene is possibly TRBD1 (6 bases). This CDR3 region has 13 residues. In germline, CDR1 is GTSNPN, CDR2 SVGIG (reference sequence). The V end was cut by 4 bases, the J end by 2 bases, with 9 bases between. CDR3 DNA: TGTGCCTGGACCCGGACAGGCAATCAGCCCCAGCATTTT. Amino acid sequence: CAWTRTGNQPQHF.

The rearrangement joins TRBV6-1 to TRBJ2-7; D is unresolved. CDR1 is MNHNS, CDR2 SASEGT, per germline. V was trimmed by 2 bases and J by 3 bases, leaving 5 bases between them. The CDR3 totals 12 residues. This chain's CDR3 is CASSEYIYEQYF. The CDR3 DNA reads as TGTGCCAGCAGTGAATACATCTACGAGCAGTACTTC.

The V and J genes are TRBV29-1 and TRBJ2-2; 10 bases fit TRBD2. Trimming removed 7 bases from V and 3 bases from J; junction bases left unmatched: 14. The CDR3 contains 17 residues. The germline V gene encodes CDR1 SQVTM and CDR2 ANQGSEA. In DNA, the CDR3 is TGCAGCGGTGGGTCGCCTAGCGGGAGTCGGGACACCGGGGAGCTGTTTTTT. The encoded protein is CSGGSPSGSRDTGELFF.

The chain uses TRBV7-3 and TRBJ2-2, with 8 bases lining up with TRBD1. Germline loops: CDR1 SGHTA, CDR2 FQGTGA. V lost 5 bases to trimming and J lost 6 bases; unmatched junction nucleotides: 8. There are 15 residues in the CDR3. The CDR3 loop is CASSRGQGRAGELFF. DNA of the CDR3: TGTGCCAGCAGCCGAGGACAGGGTCGGGCCGGGGAGCTGTTTTTT.

V usage is TRBV4-2 and J usage is TRBJ2-3; TRBD2 is a possible D gene (5 bases). Germline V CDR1 and CDR2: LGHNA, YNFKEQ. The V and J ends lost 0 bases and 9 bases respectively, with 22 bases between them. The CDR3 spans 17 residues. The CDR3 sequence: CASSQELKGVQDKTQYF. In DNA form, the CDR3 reads TGTGCCAGCAGCCAAGAGTTAAAGGGAGTACAAGACAAGACGCAGTATTTT.

The V gene is TRBV5-6, the J gene TRBJ2-5, with TRBD2 matching over 7 bases. CDR3 length: 14 residues. The germline V gene has CDR1 SGHDT and CDR2 YYEEEE. After removal of 1 base from V and 11 bases from J, the junction contained 11 bases not matched to a gene. The CDR3 loop is CASSLRDYAREQYF. The CDR3 DNA follows: TGTGCCAGCAGCTTGAGGGACTACGCTAGGGAGCAGTACTTC.

This chain links TRBV12-5 with TRBJ2-5; 10 nucleotides agree with TRBD1. The CDR3 runs to 14 residues. Germline CDR1 is LGHNT and CDR2 is FRNRAP. V shed 1 base, J shed 5 bases, and the junction held 1 base outside the gene matches. CDR3 sequence reads: CASGLGTGGETQYF. CDR3 nucleotides: TGTGCTAGTGGTTTGGGGACAGGGGGGGAGACCCAGTACTTC. Drawing the rest from reference TRBV12-5 and TRBJ2-5, the complete variable domain is DARVTQTPRHKVTEMGQEVTMRCQPILGHNTVFWYRQTMMQGLELLAYFRNRAPLDDSGMPKDRFSAEMPDATLATLKIQPSEPRDSAVYFCASGLGTGGETQYFGPGTRLLVL.

CDR3 amino acids: CASSFRRGRSGELFF. CDR3 DNA sequence: TGTGCCAGCAGTTTTAGGAGGGGGCGGAGCGGGGAGCTGTTTTTT. The chain couples TRBV28 to TRBJ2-2, with D possibly TRBD1 on 7 matching bases. The ends were cut back, 3 bases at V and 7 bases at J, with 15 bases in the middle. CDR1 and CDR2 from the germline V gene are MDHEN and SYDVKM. The CDR3 runs 15 residues.

The chain employs TRBV5-1 and TRBJ2-3; 14 nucleotides agree with TRBD2. CDR1 is SGHRS, CDR2 YFSETQ, per germline. Unmatched junction bases numbered 11, after V lost 1 base and J lost 4 bases. This CDR3 has 19 residues. CDR3 protein: CASSLIGTSGSDRADTQYF. In DNA, the CDR3 is TGCGCCAGCAGCTTGATAGGGACTAGCGGGAGTGATAGGGCAGATACGCAGTATTTT.

The V and J genes are TRBV19 and TRBJ2-3; 9 nucleotides match TRBD1. CDR3 length: 14 amino acids. Trimming took 4 bases from V and 4 from J; bases not matched to a gene: 3. The germline V gene has CDR1 LNHDA and CDR2 SQIVND (reference sequence). The CDR3 is CASSRTGDPDTQYF. CDR3 coding DNA: TGTGCCAGTAGTAGGACAGGGGACCCAGATACGCAGTATTTT.

This clone appeared once. The chain links TRBV27 to TRBJ1-4; weak D call: TRBD1 (5 bases). The CDR3 runs to 16 residues. V lost 3 bases and J lost 4, with 15 bases in between. Germline V gene sequence: CDR1 MNHEY, CDR2 SMNVEV (reference sequence). CDR3 protein: CASSFSGGDFNEKLFF. In DNA form, the CDR3 reads TGTGCCAGCAGTTTTTCCGGGGGGGACTTTAATGAAAAACTGTTTTTT.

The V and J genes are TRBV5-1 and TRBJ2-1, with 8 bases fitting TRBD2. Germline values: CDR1 SGHRS, CDR2 YFSETQ. The CDR3 runs 15 residues. V lost 3 bases, J lost 10 bases, and 12 bases stayed unmatched. CDR3 nucleotides: TGCGCCAGCAGCTCACCGGGACTAGGGGCTGGGGAGCAGTTCTTC. Residues: CASSSPGLGAGEQFF.

This clone was observed a single time. The chain uses TRBV27 and TRBJ2-1, with 15 positions matching TRBD2. V gave up 6 bases and J gave up 0 bases; unmatched junction bases: 9. The CDR3 is 19 residues long. From germline, CDR1 is MNHEY and CDR2 SMNVEV (reference sequence). The CDR3 protein is CASSRDGLAGGFSYNEQFF. The CDR3 bases are TGTGCCAGCAGCCGCGACGGACTAGCGGGAGGGTTCTCCTACAATGAGCAGTTCTTC.

The rearrangement uses TRBV9 and TRBJ1-4; no definite D call. Deletions cut 1 base from V and 4 bases from J, with 5 bases between. Germline values: CDR1 SGDLS, CDR2 YYNGEE. The CDR3 runs 13 residues. CDR3 DNA: TGTGCCAGCAGCGTAACCTATAATGAAAAACTGTTTTTT. Its protein product is CASSVTYNEKLFF.

The chain has TRBV29-1 and TRBJ1-3; 10 nucleotides line up with TRBD1. The CDR3 is 14 amino acids. Looked up from germline, CDR1 is SQVTM and CDR2 is ANQGSEA. V was clipped by 7 bases and J by 1 base; unmatched bases: 4. CDR3 nucleotides: TGCAGCGCGGGACAGGGGTCGTCTGGAAACACCATATATTTT. This codes for CSAGQGSSGNTIYF.

In this sample, this clone turned up once. This chain links TRBV11-1 with TRBJ2-5; the D is unclear. From germline, CDR1 is SGHAT and CDR2 FQDESV (reference sequence). Deletions cut 5 bases from V and 1 base from J, with 14 bases between. This CDR3 is built from 15 residues. DNA of the CDR3: TGTGCCAGCAGCCCCCCCGGAGTCCTCCAAGAGACCCAGTACTTC. It encodes CASSPPGVLQETQYF.

V usage is TRBV11-3 and J usage is TRBJ2-7; 8 bases map to TRBD1. The germline gives CDR1 SGHNT, CDR2 YENEEA. The trim removed 5 bases at V and 1 base at J, leaving 7 bases unmatched. The CDR3 contains 15 residues. CDR3 protein: CASSPSWDRSYEQYF. The CDR3 nucleotides read TGTGCCAGCAGCCCCTCGTGGGACAGGTCCTACGAGCAGTACTTC.

This clone was seen a few times. The chain has TRBV28 and TRBJ2-7, with 9 nucleotides matching TRBD1. Germline trimming cut 5 bases from V and 0 bases from J; bases unmatched to any gene: 5. The germline CDR1 and CDR2 sequences are MDHEN and SYDVKM. The CDR3 covers 15 residues. Here the CDR3 reads CASSLQGALSYEQYF. Written as DNA, the CDR3 is TGTGCCAGCAGTCTACAGGGGGCCCTCTCCTACGAGCAGTACTTC.

This chain joins TRBV7-9 and TRBJ2-5; 11 positions agree with TRBD2. This CDR3 is built from 15 residues. The V segment lost 5 bases and the J segment 5 bases; nucleotides outside the gene matches: 7. Germline V lookup: CDR1 SEHNR, CDR2 FQNEAQ (reference sequence). The CDR3, as DNA: TGTGCCAGCAGCCTTGGACTAGCGGGCTTTGAGACCCAGTACTTC. Encoded protein: CASSLGLAGFETQYF.

This clone appeared a single time. The chain has TRBV30 and TRBJ2-7; 8 positions match TRBD1. Germline V gene data show CDR1 as GTSNPN and CDR2 as SVGIG (reference sequence). The CDR3 is 13 amino acids. V lost 3 bases and J lost 3; bases outside the gene matches: 4. The CDR3 bases are TGTGCCTGGAGAGGGACAGGTCTCTACGAGCAGTACTTC. It specifies CAWRGTGLYEQYF.